The source of this T cell receptor (beta chain) is a study of CD8 T cells in ankylosing spondylitis (dated by TCRdb to the late 2010s). Study-wide context: The study set out to find disease-linked TCR variants by profiling T cell receptor beta repertoires in ankylosing spondylitis patients and healthy donors. The whole study cohort included roughly 110 healthy donors and around 24 ankylosing spondylitis patients. Peripheral blood samples were taken, and synovial fluid was additionally collected from ankylosing spondylitis patients. Points the paper makes about the study in general: Blood from ankylosing spondylitis patients appeared to be characterized by a TCR beta motif made up of several highly homologous amino acid variants. A CD8+ phenotype was shown by the disease-linked clones, which were found at relatively low frequencies in peripheral blood. Some TCR beta motif variants had previously been reported in synovial fluid and blood of reactive arthritis patients, which suggested common disease-initiation mechanisms. Significant enrichment of the disease-linked clones was reported in matched synovial fluid samples from ankylosing spondylitis patients.

Sequencing relied on an Illumina HiSeq 2500. Quantitative 5'-RACE with molecular barcodes was the method used to prepare the TCR beta libraries. Per the authors' processing: A new computational method based on a probabilistic model of VDJ rearrangement was used to identify disease-linked TCR variants. In TCRdb, the public reads were trimmed at Q25 with fastp and aligned with MiXCR, with productive beta chains retained. Here each entry gathers all rows of one CDR3 protein and keeps the most common genes and DNA. The V and J calls and clone size come from TCRdb's table, not from the authors' own analysis. Present in this sample are fewer than 250,000 distinct CDR3 sequences, 8% to 11% of which were seen just once. The ten biggest clones cover about a fifth of the sample. The V end gives up 3 bases and the J end 3 bases, leaving 5 bases in the junction not matched to a gene. The CDR3 numbers 15 residues from cysteine through phenylalanine. The entry retains the CDR3 DNA only, 45 bases that are in frame from base 1.

This clonotype was seen at least ten times. The specificity of this receptor is unknown. No base qualities exist here, and no much larger clone lies one base off it. The sample was blood, either unsorted or a sorted T cell fraction (not recorded which). The rearranged segments are TRBV12-3 or TRBV12-4 and TRBJ2-3; 8 of the junction bases match TRBD1. The receptor's source is a male donor with ankylosing spondylitis or in good health (not recorded which). The nucleotide sequence reads as follows: TGTGCCAGCAGTTTCAGTACAGGGGGGACAGATACGCAGTATTTT. Its amino acids are CASSFSTGGTDTQYF.